The rows below give T cell receptor beta chains drawn from one sample of a study of blood T cell repertoires in COVID-19. Some clones are missing from TCRdb's copy, which holds only in-frame ones; the method was immunoSEQ multiplex PCR. This table holds some 150,000 clones, 80% found once. Sequencing input: peripheral blood. These receptors were taken from a man aged 60 to 69 with active or convalescent COVID-19. Each CDR3 is given with its conserved first and last residue. Each record gives: clone size, V gene, J gene, D gene, CDR3 protein, CDR3 DNA. A D gene is named only where the DNA matches it firmly. Size tells how often a clone was seen (once, few, many) or the class of an expanded clone, and some rows leave it out.

>NA|TRBV11-1|TRBJ1-1|TRBD1
CASSWHRGTEAFF
TGTGCCAGCAGCTGGCACAGGGGAACTGAAGCTTTCTTT
>few|TRBV7-3|TRBJ2-3|NA
CASSLKGDSRTDTQYF
TGTGCCAGCAGCTTAAAAGGAGACAGTAGGACAGATACGCAGTATTTT
>many|TRBV27|TRBJ2-7|TRBD2
CASSFIAGGYEQYF
TGTGCCAGCAGTTTCATAGCGGGAGGGTATGAGCAGTACTTC
>NA|TRBV5-4|TRBJ1-3|NA
CASSLDRAAGNTIYF
TGTGCCAGCAGCTTGGACAGGGCTGCTGGAAACACCATATATTTT
>NA|TRBV12-3/TRBV12-4|TRBJ2-7|TRBD1
CASSPAGRGEQYF
TGTGCCAGCAGCCCCGCAGGCAGGGGGGAGCAGTACTTC
>NA|TRBV2|TRBJ2-5|NA
CASRAFTGHQETQYF
TGTGCCAGCAGGGCCTTTACAGGCCACCAAGAGACCCAGTACTTC
>once|TRBV5-1|TRBJ2-2|NA
CASSLVPSGGPGELFF
TGCGCCAGCAGCTTGGTACCCAGCGGAGGTCCCGGGGAGCTGTTTTTT
>NA|TRBV5-4|TRBJ1-1|TRBD1
CASSDPAGGSTEAFF
TGTGCCAGCAGCGACCCTGCAGGGGGCTCCACTGAAGCTTTCTTT
>NA|TRBV5-1|TRBJ2-7|NA
CASGGESPYEQYF
TGCGCCAGCGGAGGGGAGTCCCCCTACGAGCAGTACTTC
>NA|TRBV10-3|TRBJ1-3|NA
CAISEPGRSGNTIYF
TGTGCCATCAGTGAGCCAGGAAGGTCGGGAAACACCATATATTTT
>NA|TRBV7-2|TRBJ1-4|TRBD1
CASSSRGVNEKLFF
TGTGCCAGCAGCTCCAGGGGGGTTAATGAAAAACTGTTTTTT
>NA|TRBV9|TRBJ2-7|NA
CASSKGLRETPYEQYF
TGTGCCAGCAGCAAGGGGCTACGGGAGACCCCCTACGAGCAGTACTTC
>NA|TRBV19|TRBJ2-1|TRBD2
CASSIGVAGGTYNEQFF
TGTGCCAGTAGTATTGGGGTAGCGGGAGGGACCTACAATGAGCAGTTCTTC
>NA|TRBV5-1|TRBJ1-3|NA
CASSATGAFSGNTIYF
TGCGCCAGCAGCGCTACGGGAGCCTTCTCTGGAAACACCATATATTTT
>NA|TRBV30|TRBJ1-6|NA
CAWRQGKDSPLHF
TGTGCCTGGAGGCAGGGGAAGGATTCACCCCTCCACTTT
>once|TRBV5-1|TRBJ2-7|TRBD2
CASSPRLAGSYEQYF
TGCGCCAGCAGCCCAAGACTAGCGGGTAGCTACGAGCAGTACTTC
>NA|TRBV6-6|TRBJ2-1|TRBD2
CASSTPGGLDNEQFF
TGTGCCAGCAGTACTCCGGGGGGTCTAGACAATGAGCAGTTCTTC
>NA|TRBV19|TRBJ2-3|TRBD2
CASSPRAAGGTDTQYF
TGTGCCAGTAGTCCCCGGGCAGCGGGAGGCACAGATACGCAGTATTTT
>NA|TRBV13|TRBJ2-7|TRBD2
CASSFRSGRAGTYEQYF
TGTGCCAGCAGCTTTCGTAGCGGGAGGGCCGGAACCTACGAGCAGTACTTC
>NA|TRBV27|TRBJ2-1|TRBD2
CASSLLAGDYNEQFF
TGTGCCAGCAGTCTACTAGCGGGGGACTACAATGAGCAGTTCTTC
>many|TRBV19|TRBJ1-1|NA
CASRPQGTEAFF
TGTGCCAGTAGACCCCAGGGCACTGAAGCTTTCTTT
>NA|TRBV7-3|TRBJ2-5|NA
CASSLTGTSQETQYF
TGTGCCAGCAGCTTAACAGGGACATCACAAGAGACCCAGTACTTC
>once|TRBV9|TRBJ2-1|TRBD1
CASSAGRGLASYNEQFF
TGTGCCAGCAGCGCCGGCAGGGGGCTCGCCTCCTACAATGAGCAGTTCTTC
>NA|TRBV30|TRBJ1-2|TRBD1
CAWSSQGVYGYTF
TGTGCCTGGAGTAGTCAGGGGGTGTATGGCTACACCTTC
>NA|TRBV28|TRBJ1-5|TRBD1
CASSTPWTGNSNQPQHF
TGTGCCAGCAGTACACCTTGGACAGGGAATAGCAATCAGCCCCAGCATTTT
>NA|TRBV7-2|TRBJ2-3|TRBD2
CASSLAWTSGSTQYF
TGTGCCAGCAGCTTAGCGTGGACTAGCGGGAGCACGCAGTATTTT
>NA|TRBV24-1|TRBJ2-5|TRBD1
CATSDWTGGQETQYF
TGTGCCACCAGTGACTGGACAGGGGGCCAAGAGACCCAGTACTTC
>few|TRBV21-1|TRBJ1-3|NA
CASSKARGREVGNTIYF
TGTGCCAGCAGCAAAGCAAGGGGAAGGGAAGTTGGAAACACCATATATTTT
>NA|TRBV18|TRBJ2-3|NA
CASSPGATSTDTQYF
TGTGCCAGCTCACCTGGGGCCACTAGCACAGATACGCAGTATTTT
>few|TRBV5-1|TRBJ2-1|TRBD2
CASSLALVAGSYNEQFF
TGCGCCAGCAGCTTGGCCCTGGTAGCGGGGTCCTACAATGAGCAGTTCTTC
>NA|TRBV19|TRBJ1-2|TRBD1
CATKGQGADNYGYTF
TGTGCCACTAAAGGACAGGGGGCAGATAACTATGGCTACACCTTC
>NA|TRBV6-5|TRBJ2-7|TRBD2
CASSYSNAGDHEQYF
TGTGCCAGCAGTTACTCAAACGCGGGAGACCACGAGCAGTACTTC
>NA|TRBV28|TRBJ2-2|TRBD2
CASSLWGPGLGNTGELFF
TGTGCCAGCAGTTTATGGGGGCCGGGACTAGGAAACACCGGGGAGCTGTTTTTT
>NA|TRBV18|TRBJ2-2|TRBD1
CASSSGTGNTGELFF
TGTGCCAGCTCGTCCGGGACAGGGAACACCGGGGAGCTGTTTTTT
>NA|TRBV6-5|TRBJ2-1|TRBD2
CASSVTSGRGGEQFF
TGTGCCAGCAGCGTTACTAGCGGGAGGGGGGGTGAGCAGTTCTTC
>NA|TRBV28|TRBJ1-5|TRBD1
CASRAGGSNQPQHF
TGTGCCAGCAGAGCAGGGGGCAGCAATCAGCCCCAGCATTTT
>once|TRBV19|TRBJ1-1|NA
CASSIESTANTEAFF
TGTGCCAGTAGTATAGAATCGACAGCGAACACTGAAGCTTTCTTT
>NA|TRBV6-2/TRBV6-3|TRBJ1-6|NA
CASSSREGNRPLHF
TGTGCCAGCAGCTCCCGGGAGGGAAATCGACCCCTCCACTTT
>NA|TRBV10-3|TRBJ1-3|NA
CAISESEGSSGNTIYF
TGTGCCATCAGTGAGTCGGAGGGGAGCTCTGGAAACACCATATATTTT
>NA|TRBV7-9|TRBJ2-1|TRBD2
CASSLSGAGAYNEQFF
TGTGCCAGCAGCTTATCAGGTGCGGGGGCCTACAATGAGCAGTTCTTC
>once|TRBV28|TRBJ2-7|NA
CASRPGTRLTYEQYF
TGTGCCAGCAGACCTGGGACAAGGCTTACCTACGAGCAGTACTTC
>NA|TRBV6-2/TRBV6-3|TRBJ2-1|NA
CASSYEHSSYNEQFF
TGTGCCAGCAGTTATGAGCACAGCTCCTACAATGAGCAGTTCTTC
>NA|TRBV6-5|TRBJ1-1|NA
CASSYGRGAEAFF
TGTGCCAGCAGTTACGGCAGGGGTGCTGAAGCTTTCTTT
>NA|TRBV6-6|TRBJ1-6|NA
CASSEGQENSPLHF
TGTGCCAGCAGTGAGGGACAAGAGAATTCACCCCTCCACTTT
>many|TRBV19|TRBJ2-7|NA
CASSARGSEQYF
TGTGCCAGTAGTGCCAGGGGCAGCGAGCAGTACTTC
>once|TRBV6-6|TRBJ1-5|NA
CASSYHRYSNQPQHF
TGTGCCAGCAGTTACCATCGCTATAGCAATCAGCCCCAGCATTTT
>NA|TRBV28|TRBJ1-4|TRBD1
CASSLLTGATATNEKLFF
TGTGCCAGCAGTCTATTGACAGGGGCGACTGCAACTAATGAAAAACTGTTTTTT
>NA|TRBV7-3|TRBJ2-7|NA
CASSFQAGGRGYEQYF
TGTGCCAGCAGCTTTCAGGCCGGGGGCAGGGGGTACGAGCAGTACTTC
>NA|TRBV2|TRBJ2-1|TRBD2
CASRAGLASEQFF
TGTGCCAGCAGGGCAGGACTAGCATCCGAGCAGTTCTTC
>NA|TRBV4-1|TRBJ2-5|NA
CASSQVELQETQYF
TGCGCCAGCAGCCAAGTCGAGTTACAAGAGACCCAGTACTTC
>NA|TRBV9|TRBJ1-1|NA
CASSPLGPNTEAFF
TGTGCCAGCAGCCCCCTAGGCCCGAACACTGAAGCTTTCTTT